There are many counts of the clone carrying this T cell receptor (beta chain). The antigen remains unidentified. Every donor was a healthy Caucasian. This entry is derived from a study of identical twins. Whole-study results and caveats: There is a chance that invariant MAIT and iNKT cells partially muddied zero-insertion analyses. There was more out-of-frame TCR alpha sharing in monozygotic twins than models estimated.

TCRdb independently ran MiXCR on the 5' RACE reads; one entry per CDR3 protein. The sample has about 890,000 distinct CDR3 sequences, 12% seen once; the top ten hold around 1.5%. Germline-derived CDR1 and CDR2 are MNHNS and SASEGT. Trimming pared 2 bases from V and 0 bases from J, leaving 11 bases between. This CDR3 has 16 amino acids. These data are also associated with another study on yellow fever vaccine responses in identical twins. That paper notes: Each twin's T cell response to the vaccine was reported to look partly convergent and partly personalized.

This TCR was sampled from a young woman in good health. Sequenced sample: PBMCs. The rearrangement joins TRBV6-1 to TRBJ2-1, with no clear D. The chain's CDR3 is CASSEWALGSYNEQFF. The DNA of the CDR3 is TGTGCCAGCAGTGAATGGGCTTTGGGCTCCTACAATGAGCAGTTCTTC.